Below, one T cell receptor beta chain is given with its context. The data are from a study of cytotoxic CD8 clonotypes in ibrutinib-treated CLL. Measured with immunoSEQ multiplex PCR; TCRdb has only the in-frame clones, and not every one. The sample carries approximately 200,000 clones, over 60% recorded once. The germline gives CDR1 SGHRS, CDR2 YFSETQ. This CDR3 contains 15 residues. The V and J ends lost 2 bases and 4 bases, in that order; junction bases with no gene match: 7. TCR beta library input comprised around 2 micrograms of genomic DNA from cryopreserved PBMCs. The sequencing here drew on PBMCs, taken after 24 months of ibrutinib treatment. The chain is built from TRBV5-1 and TRBJ1-1; 8 positions match TRBD1. The source is a human donor with chronic lymphocytic leukemia. The CDR3 is CASSFWTGSGTEAFF. As DNA, the CDR3 is TGCGCCAGCAGCTTTTGGACAGGGTCAGGCACTGAAGCTTTCTTT.